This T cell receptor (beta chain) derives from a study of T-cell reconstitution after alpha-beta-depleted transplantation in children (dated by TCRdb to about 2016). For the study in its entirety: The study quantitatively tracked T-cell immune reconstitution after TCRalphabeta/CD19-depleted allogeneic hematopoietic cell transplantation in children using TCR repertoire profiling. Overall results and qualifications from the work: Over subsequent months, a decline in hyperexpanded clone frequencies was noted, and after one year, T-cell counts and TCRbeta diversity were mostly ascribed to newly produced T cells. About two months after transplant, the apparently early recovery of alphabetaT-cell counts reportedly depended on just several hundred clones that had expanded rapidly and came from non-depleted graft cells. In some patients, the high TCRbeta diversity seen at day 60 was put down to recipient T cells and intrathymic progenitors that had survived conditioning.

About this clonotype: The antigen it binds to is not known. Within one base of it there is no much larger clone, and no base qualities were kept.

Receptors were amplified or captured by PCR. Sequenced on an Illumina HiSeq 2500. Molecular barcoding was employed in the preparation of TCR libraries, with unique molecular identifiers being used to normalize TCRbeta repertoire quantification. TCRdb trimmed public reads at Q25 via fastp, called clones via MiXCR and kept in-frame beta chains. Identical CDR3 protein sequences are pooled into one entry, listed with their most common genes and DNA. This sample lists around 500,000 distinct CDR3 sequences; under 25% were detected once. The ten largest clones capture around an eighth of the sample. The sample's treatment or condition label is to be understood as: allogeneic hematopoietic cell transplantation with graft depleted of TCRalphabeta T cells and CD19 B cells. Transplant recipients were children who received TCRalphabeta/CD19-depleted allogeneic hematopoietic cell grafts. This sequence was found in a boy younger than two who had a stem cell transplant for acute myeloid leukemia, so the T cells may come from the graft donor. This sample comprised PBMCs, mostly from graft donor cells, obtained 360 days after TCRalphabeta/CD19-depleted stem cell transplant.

The bases read TGTGCCAGCAACAACCCTTGGGGGGCTAGCACAGATACGCAGTATTTT. Translated, it reads CASNNPWGASTDTQYF. The rearranged chain carries TRBV12-3 or TRBV12-4 and TRBJ2-3, with the D call tentatively TRBD1 or TRBD2, each fitting 6 bases. There are 16 amino acids in the CDR3, from cysteine to phenylalanine inclusive. Left in the record is the CDR3 DNA by itself, 48 bases read in frame from the first base. The germline ends are 17 bases apart after V is trimmed by 7 bases and J by 0 bases.